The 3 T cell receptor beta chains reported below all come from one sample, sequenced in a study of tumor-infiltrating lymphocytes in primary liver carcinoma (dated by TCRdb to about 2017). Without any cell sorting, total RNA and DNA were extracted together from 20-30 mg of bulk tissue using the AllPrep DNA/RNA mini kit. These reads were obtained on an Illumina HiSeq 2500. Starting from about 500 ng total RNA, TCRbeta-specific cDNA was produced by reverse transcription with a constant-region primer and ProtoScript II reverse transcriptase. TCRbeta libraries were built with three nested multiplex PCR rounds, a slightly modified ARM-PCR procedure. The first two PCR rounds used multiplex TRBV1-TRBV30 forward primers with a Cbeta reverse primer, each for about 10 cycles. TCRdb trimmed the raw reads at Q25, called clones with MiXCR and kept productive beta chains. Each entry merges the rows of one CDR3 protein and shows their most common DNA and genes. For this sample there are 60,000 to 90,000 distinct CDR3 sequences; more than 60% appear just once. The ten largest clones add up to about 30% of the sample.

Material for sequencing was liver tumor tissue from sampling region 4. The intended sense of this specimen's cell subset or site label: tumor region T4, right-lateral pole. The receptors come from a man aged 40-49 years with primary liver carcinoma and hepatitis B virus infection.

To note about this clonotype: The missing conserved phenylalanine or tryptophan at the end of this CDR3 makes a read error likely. The chain's CDR3 is CSVARLETDAFY. The CDR3 DNA sequence: TGCAGCGTTGCCAGACTGGAGACTGATGCTTTCTAT. The rearrangement uses TRBV29-1 and TRBJ1-1; D gene ambiguous. The CDR3 has 12 amino acids. Germline CDR1 reads SQVTM; CDR2 reads ANQGSEA.

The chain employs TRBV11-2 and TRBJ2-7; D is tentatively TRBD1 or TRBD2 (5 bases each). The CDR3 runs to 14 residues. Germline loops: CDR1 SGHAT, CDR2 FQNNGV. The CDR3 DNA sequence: TGTGGCTCTAAACCGGGGCATAGCCCCTGCGAGCAGTACTTC. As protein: CGSKPGHSPCEQYF.

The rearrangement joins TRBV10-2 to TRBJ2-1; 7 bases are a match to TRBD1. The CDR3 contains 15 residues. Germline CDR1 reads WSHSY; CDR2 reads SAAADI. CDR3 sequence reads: CARYKGADGPREQFF. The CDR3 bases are TGCGCTAGATACAAGGGGGCAGACGGCCCCCGTGAGCAGTTCTTC.